This T cell receptor (beta chain) emerged from a study of early T cells in non-severe SARS-CoV-2 infection. Study summary: The sequenced material was bulk RNA from unsorted whole blood, and its chains were unpaired.

The length of the CDR3 is 11 residues. Germline V gives CDR1 SGHVS, CDR2 FQNEAQ. The germline V and J ends were trimmed by 6 bases and 4 bases, with 6 bases remaining between them. At least ten counts were recorded for this clonotype. Its target is not known. Whole-study results and caveats: CD4 and private specificities were missed by VDJdb matching, which favored anti-spike CD8 responses.

Each CDR3 protein gets one entry after TCRdb re-called the 5' RACE reads with MiXCR. The data show some 50,000 distinct CDR3 sequences, with around 9.3% seen just once and about 4.3% held by the top ten. The V gene is TRBV7-8, the J gene TRBJ1-1; D is undetermined. The clonotype originates from an adult who was a healthcare worker with PCR-confirmed SARS-CoV-2 infection or an uninfected control (not recorded which). The material sequenced was whole blood. CDR3: CASSLLTEAFF. CDR3 bases: TGTGCCAGCAGTTTGCTCACTGAAGCTTTCTTT.